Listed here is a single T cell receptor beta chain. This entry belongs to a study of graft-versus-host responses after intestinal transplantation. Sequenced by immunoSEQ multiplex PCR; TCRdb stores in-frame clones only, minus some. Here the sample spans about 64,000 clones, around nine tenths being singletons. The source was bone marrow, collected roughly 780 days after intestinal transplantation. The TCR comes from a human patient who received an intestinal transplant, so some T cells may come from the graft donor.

The CDR3 coding sequence is TGTGCCAGCAGCTTAAATCCTAGCGGCAGCTCCTACGAGCAGTACTTC. Residues: CASSLNPSGSSYEQYF. The V gene is TRBV7-3, the J gene TRBJ2-7, with 7 bases lining up with TRBD2. The CDR3 sequence is 16 residues long. The germline CDR1 and CDR2 sequences are SGHTA and FQGTGA. V shed 1 base and J 0 bases; nucleotides not matched to a gene: 6. Using reference TRBV7-3 and TRBJ2-7 for the parts outside the CDR3, the full variable domain is GAGVSQTPSNKVTEKGKYVELRCDPISGHTALYWYRQSLGQGPEFLIYFQGTGAADDSGLPNDRFFAVRPEGSVSTLKIQRTERGDSAVYLCASSLNPSGSSYEQYFGPGTRLTVT.